This TCR beta chain was found in a study of vaccination effects on CD4 cells after COVID-19. In regard to this clone: The antigen remains unidentified.

CDR1 is MNHEY and CDR2 is SVGAGI in the germline V gene. The CDR3 sequence is 15 residues long. Trimming took 6 bases from V and 8 from J, leaving 22 bases between them. Libraries were prepared by immunoSEQ multiplex PCR; TCRdb keeps only in-frame clonotypes and omits some of them. The sample lists tens of thousands of clones; roughly 75% were seen once. CD4+ T cell isolation took place after 10 days of culture. The cohort was immunized with two doses of either the BNT162b2 or mRNA-1273 vaccine. People in the vaccine group had not been infected with SARS-CoV-2 before, and their nucleocapsid antibodies were negative. Fresh IL-2-containing medium replaced half the medium on days 3 and 7.

V and J are TRBV6-5 and TRBJ1-2; a weak D match, TRBD1 (5 bases). The sample consisted of CD4+ T cells from PBMCs cultured without peptide, taken after COVID-19 vaccination. The receptor was derived from a human donor who received a COVID-19 vaccine. CDR3 nucleotide sequence: TGTGCCAGCAGCCCGATCGGGACGGAGGGTGAAGGCTACACCTTC. Its protein product is CASSPIGTEGEGYTF.